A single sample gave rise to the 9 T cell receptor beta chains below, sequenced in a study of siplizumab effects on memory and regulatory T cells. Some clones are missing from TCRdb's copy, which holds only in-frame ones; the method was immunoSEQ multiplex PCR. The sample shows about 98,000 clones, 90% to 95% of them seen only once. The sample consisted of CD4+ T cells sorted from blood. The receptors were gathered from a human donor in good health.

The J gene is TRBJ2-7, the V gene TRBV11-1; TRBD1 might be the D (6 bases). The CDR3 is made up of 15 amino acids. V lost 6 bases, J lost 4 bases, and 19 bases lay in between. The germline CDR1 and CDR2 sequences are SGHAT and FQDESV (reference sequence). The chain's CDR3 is CASSLHRDNLYEQYF. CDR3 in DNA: TGTGCCAGCAGTTTACACCGGGACAACCTTTACGAGCAGTACTTC.

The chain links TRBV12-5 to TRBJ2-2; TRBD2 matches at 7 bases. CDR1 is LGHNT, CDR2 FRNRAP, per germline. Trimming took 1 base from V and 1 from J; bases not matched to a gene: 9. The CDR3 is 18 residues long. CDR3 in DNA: TGTGCTAGTGGTTTGGGTAGTGTGCTAGCGGAGAACACCGGGGAGCTGTTTTTT. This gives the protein CASGLGSVLAENTGELFF.

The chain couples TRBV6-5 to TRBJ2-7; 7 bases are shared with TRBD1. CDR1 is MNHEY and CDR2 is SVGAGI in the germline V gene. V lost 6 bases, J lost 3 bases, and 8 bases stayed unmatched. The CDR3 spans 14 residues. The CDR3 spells CASRLRDSHYEQYF. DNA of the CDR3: TGTGCCAGCAGACTCCGGGACAGCCACTACGAGCAGTACTTC.

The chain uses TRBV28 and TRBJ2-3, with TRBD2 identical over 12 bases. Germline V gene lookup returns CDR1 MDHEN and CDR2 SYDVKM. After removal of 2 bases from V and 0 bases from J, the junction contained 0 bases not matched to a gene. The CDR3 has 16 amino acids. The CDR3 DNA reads TGTGCCAGCAGTTTACTAGCGGGAGGGAGCACAGATACGCAGTATTTT. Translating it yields CASSLLAGGSTDTQYF.

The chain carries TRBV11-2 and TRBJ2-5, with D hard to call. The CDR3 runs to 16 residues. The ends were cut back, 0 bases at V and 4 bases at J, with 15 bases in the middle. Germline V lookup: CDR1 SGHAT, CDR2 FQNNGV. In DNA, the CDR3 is TGTGCCAGCAGCTTAGACACCTTCACCTGGGGAGAGACCCAGTACTTC. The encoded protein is CASSLDTFTWGETQYF.

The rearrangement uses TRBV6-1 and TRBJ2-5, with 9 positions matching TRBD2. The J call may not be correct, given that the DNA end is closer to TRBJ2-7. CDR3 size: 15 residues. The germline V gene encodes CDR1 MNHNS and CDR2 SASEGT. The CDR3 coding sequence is TGTGCCAGCAGTGAAGGTGCAGCGGGAGGCTACGAGCAGTACTTC. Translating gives CASSEGAAGGYEQYF.

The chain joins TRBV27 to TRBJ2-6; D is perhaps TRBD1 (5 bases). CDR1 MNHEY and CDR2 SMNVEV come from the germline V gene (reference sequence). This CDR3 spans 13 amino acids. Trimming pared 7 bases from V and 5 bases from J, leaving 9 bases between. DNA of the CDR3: TGTGCCAGCAAGGGGTGGAGGGCCAACGTCCTGACTTTC. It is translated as CASKGWRANVLTF.

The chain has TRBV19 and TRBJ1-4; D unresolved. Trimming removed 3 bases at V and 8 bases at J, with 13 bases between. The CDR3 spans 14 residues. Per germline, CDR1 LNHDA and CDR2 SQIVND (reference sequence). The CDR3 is CASSIGPPLEKLFF. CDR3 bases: TGTGCCAGTAGTATCGGTCCCCCTTTGGAAAAACTGTTTTTT.

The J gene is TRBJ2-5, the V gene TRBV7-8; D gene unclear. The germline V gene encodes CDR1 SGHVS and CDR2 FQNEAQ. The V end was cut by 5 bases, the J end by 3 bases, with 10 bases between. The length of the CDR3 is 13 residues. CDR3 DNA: TGTGCCAGCAGCCGATCGAATAAAGAGACCCAGTACTTC. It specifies CASSRSNKETQYF.